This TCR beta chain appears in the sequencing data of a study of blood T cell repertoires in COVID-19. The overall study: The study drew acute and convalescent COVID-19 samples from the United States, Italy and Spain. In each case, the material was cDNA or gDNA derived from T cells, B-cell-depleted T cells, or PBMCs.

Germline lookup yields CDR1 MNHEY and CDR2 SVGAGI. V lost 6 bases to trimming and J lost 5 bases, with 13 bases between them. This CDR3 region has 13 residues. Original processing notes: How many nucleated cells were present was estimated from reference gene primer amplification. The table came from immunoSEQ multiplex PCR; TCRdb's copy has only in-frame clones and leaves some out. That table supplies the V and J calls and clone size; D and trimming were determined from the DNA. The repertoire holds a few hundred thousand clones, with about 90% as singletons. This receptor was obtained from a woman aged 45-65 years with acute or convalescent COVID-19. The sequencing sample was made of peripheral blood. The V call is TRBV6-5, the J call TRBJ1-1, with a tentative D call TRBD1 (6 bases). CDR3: CASSLQGRTEAFF. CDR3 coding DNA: TGTGCCAGCAGCTTGCAGGGGAGAACTGAAGCTTTCTTT.